These T cell receptor beta chains were read from a single sample in a study of Ad26.COV2.S vaccination and SARS-CoV-2 variants. Only in-frame clones appear in the TCRdb table, and some are missing; sequencing was by immunoSEQ multiplex PCR. The table records hundreds of thousands of clones, roughly 84% of them present only once. Source: peripheral blood, taken in a trial of Ad26.COV2.S vaccine versus placebo. The receptors were gathered from a person between 18 and 59 years old who received the Ad26.COV2.S COVID-19 vaccine or a placebo. Each CDR3 is given with its conserved first and last residue. Fields, in order: V gene, D gene, clone size, J gene, CDR3 protein, CDR3 DNA. A D gene is named only where the DNA matches it firmly. Where a row states a size, it is once, few, many or the class of an expanded clone; other rows omit it.

TRBV5-5	.	.	TRBJ2-7	CASSRTSTRDGYEQYF	TGTGCCAGCAGCCGAACCTCAACCCGGGACGGCTACGAGCAGTACTTC
TRBV5-1	TRBD2	.	TRBJ2-3	CASSLGDGRRADTQYF	TGCGCCAGCAGCTTGGGAGACGGGAGGCGCGCGGATACGCAGTATTTT
TRBV7-2	TRBD2	.	TRBJ2-1	CASSPTRTSGTSYNEQFF	TGTGCCAGCAGCCCGACAAGGACTAGCGGGACCTCCTACAATGAGCAGTTCTTC
TRBV12-3/TRBV12-4	.	once	TRBJ1-4	CASSSGPVEKLFF	TGTGCCAGCAGTTCCGGCCCCGTGGAAAAACTGTTTTTT
TRBV7-2	.	.	TRBJ2-5	CASSPRRGFQETQYF	TGTGCCAGCAGCCCTCGACGGGGCTTCCAAGAGACCCAGTACTTC
TRBV5-1	.	.	TRBJ1-1	CASSLVANTEAFF	TGCGCCAGCAGCTTGGTCGCGAACACTGAAGCTTTCTTT
TRBV30	TRBD1	few	TRBJ2-3	CAWSVGTGSTDTQYF	TGTGCCTGGAGTGTCGGGACAGGGAGCACAGATACGCAGTATTTT
TRBV7-8	.	.	TRBJ2-3	CASSLPSWGTTDTQYF	TGTGCCAGCAGCTTACCCTCGTGGGGGACCACAGATACGCAGTATTTT
TRBV19	.	.	TRBJ1-5	CASSIAPPVGQPQHF	TGTGCCAGTAGTATTGCGCCCCCGGTCGGACAGCCCCAGCATTTT
TRBV7-2	.	.	TRBJ1-4	CASSSGPQEKLFF	TGTGCCAGCAGCTCGGGACCCCAGGAAAAACTGTTTTTT
TRBV7-6	.	.	TRBJ2-1	CASSPSWGVYEQFF	TGTGCCAGCAGCCCTAGTTGGGGGGTATATGAGCAGTTCTTC
TRBV27	TRBD2	.	TRBJ2-3	CASRPLAGDSDTQYF	TGTGCCAGCAGGCCACTAGCGGGAGACTCAGATACGCAGTATTTT
TRBV7-8	.	few	TRBJ2-4	CASSLRTGGIQYF	TGTGCCAGCAGCCTACGTACTGGGGGCATTCAGTACTTC
TRBV7-2	TRBD2	.	TRBJ2-7	CASSYGGLAGINYEQYF	TGTGCCAGCAGCTACGGGGGACTAGCGGGTATAAACTACGAGCAGTACTTC
TRBV5-1	TRBD2	.	TRBJ2-5	CASSQLTSGGSGYQETQYF	TGCGCCAGCAGCCAACTGACTAGCGGGGGGTCCGGGTACCAAGAGACCCAGTACTTC
TRBV5-6	TRBD1	.	TRBJ1-2	CASSHQFPGQGADNYGYTF	TGTGCCAGCAGCCACCAATTTCCGGGACAGGGGGCTGATAACTATGGCTACACCTTC
TRBV9	.	.	TRBJ2-1	CASSVGALPQFF	TGTGCCAGCAGCGTAGGAGCCCTCCCTCAGTTCTTC
TRBV7-2	.	.	TRBJ1-5	CASSLARGQNQPQHF	TGTGCCAGCAGCTTAGCGCGTGGACAGAATCAGCCCCAGCATTTT
TRBV5-8	TRBD1	few	TRBJ2-5	CASSLGGNRGMETQYF	TGTGCCAGCAGCTTAGGGGGAAACAGGGGCATGGAGACCCAGTACTTC
TRBV27	TRBD1	few	TRBJ2-7	CASRRDRGVSEQYF	TGTGCCAGCAGGAGGGACAGGGGTGTTAGCGAGCAGTACTTC